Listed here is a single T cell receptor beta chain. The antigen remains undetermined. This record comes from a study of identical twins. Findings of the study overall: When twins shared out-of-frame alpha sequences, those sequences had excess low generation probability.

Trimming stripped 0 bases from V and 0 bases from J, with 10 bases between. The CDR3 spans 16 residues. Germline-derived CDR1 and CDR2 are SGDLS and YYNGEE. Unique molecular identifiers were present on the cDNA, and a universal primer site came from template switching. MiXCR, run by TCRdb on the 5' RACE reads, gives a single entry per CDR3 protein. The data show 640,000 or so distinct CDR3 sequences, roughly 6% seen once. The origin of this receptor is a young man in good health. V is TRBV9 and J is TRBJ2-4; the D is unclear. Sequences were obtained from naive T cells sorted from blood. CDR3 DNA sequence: TGTGCCAGCAGCGTAGGTGGCGGAGAAGCCAAAAACATTCAGTACTTC. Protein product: CASSVGGGEAKNIQYF.